The clone carrying this T cell receptor (beta chain) was observed a handful of times. The CDR3 totals 14 residues. Trimming stripped 5 bases from V and 6 bases from J, with 14 bases between. Germline V gene lookup returns CDR1 SEHNR and CDR2 FQNEAQ (reference sequence). The sample is drawn from a study of blood T cell repertoires in COVID-19. Per the authors' pipeline: Estimation of nucleated cell counts was performed using reference gene primer amplification. Only in-frame clones appear in the TCRdb table, and some are missing; sequencing was by immunoSEQ multiplex PCR. D and trimming were read from the DNA, whereas the V and J calls and clone size are those reported in that table. This sample has some 96,000 clones, with roughly nine tenths found just once.

The TCR sequence derives from a middle-aged man with active COVID-19. V is TRBV7-9 and J is TRBJ2-1, with D possibly being TRBD2 (6 bases). The sample taken for sequencing was peripheral blood. In DNA form, the CDR3 reads TGTGCCAGCAGCCCTTTTGCGGGAAGCAATGAGCAGTTCTTC. It encodes CASSPFAGSNEQFF.